This TCR beta chain comes out of a study of blood T cell repertoires in COVID-19. About the research overall: Italy, Spain and the United States were the sources of the convalescent and acute COVID-19 samples.

Per the study methods: Amplification with reference gene primers provided the estimates of nucleated cell counts. Some clones are missing from TCRdb's copy, which holds only in-frame ones; the method was immunoSEQ multiplex PCR. V, J and clone size derive from that table, while D and trimming were established from the DNA sequence. The sample has fewer than 350,000 clones; approximately 91% are singletons. Enrollees, roughly 18 to 89 years old, lived in roughly 24 US areas. The receptor comes from a woman aged 40 to 50 with acute COVID-19. Specimen: PBMCs or T cells enriched from blood (not recorded which).

CDR3 protein: CASSLRTSGGSSYEQYF. The CDR3 nucleotides read TGTGCCAGCAGCTTGAGAACTAGCGGGGGGAGCTCCTACGAGCAGTACTTC. The chain recombines TRBV5-4 with TRBJ2-7, with TRBD2 matching 12 bases. Trimming cost V 1 base and J 0 bases; bases outside gene matches: 5. Germline CDR1 reads SGHNT; CDR2 reads YYREEE (reference sequence). CDR3 length equals 17 residues.